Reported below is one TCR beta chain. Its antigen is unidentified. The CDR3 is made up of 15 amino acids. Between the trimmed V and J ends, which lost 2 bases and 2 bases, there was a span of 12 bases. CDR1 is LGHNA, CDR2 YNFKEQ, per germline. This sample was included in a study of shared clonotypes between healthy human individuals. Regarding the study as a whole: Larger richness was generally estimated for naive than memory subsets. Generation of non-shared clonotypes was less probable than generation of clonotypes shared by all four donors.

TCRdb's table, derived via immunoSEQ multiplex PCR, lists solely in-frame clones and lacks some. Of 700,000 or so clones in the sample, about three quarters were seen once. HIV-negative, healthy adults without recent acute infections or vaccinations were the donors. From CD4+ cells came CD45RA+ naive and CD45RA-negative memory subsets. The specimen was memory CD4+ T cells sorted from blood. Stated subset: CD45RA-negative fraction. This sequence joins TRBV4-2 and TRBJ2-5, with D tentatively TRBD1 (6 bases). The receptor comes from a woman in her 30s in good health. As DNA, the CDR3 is TGTGCCAGCAGCCAACGGGCAGGGGAGCAAGAGACCCAGTACTTC. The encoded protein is CASSQRAGEQETQYF.